Sequencing of this T cell receptor (beta chain) was carried out in a study of T cells after yellow fever vaccination. Study-level findings and limits: Repertoires sorted by FACS could include abundant clonotypes that are contaminants from the bulk population. Clones from primary vaccination mostly reappeared after the booster (about 97% CD4, over 85% CD8).

TCRdb passed the 5' RACE reads through MiXCR, listing each CDR3 protein once. The sample includes 150,000 to 200,000 distinct CDR3 sequences, approximately 11% of them seen just once. Looked up from germline, CDR1 is LGHDT and CDR2 is YNNKEL (reference sequence). CDR3 length: 14 residues. This clonotype was detected a few times. Antigen: not known. A read error may produce the germline difference seen at one junction end. V is TRBV3-1 and J is TRBJ2-1; TRBD1 aligns across 7 bases. The source is a man between 18 and 35 years old who received the YFV17D yellow fever vaccine. The sample in question was CD8+ T cells sorted from PBMCs, obtained 15 days after the yellow fever booster vaccination. CDR3 nucleotides: TGTGCCAGCAACCAACCGGGACAGTACAATGAGCAGTTCTTC. It translates to CASNQPGQYNEQFF.